The rows below give T cell receptor beta chains drawn from one sample of a study of cytomegalovirus exposure and HLA in healthy donors. TCRdb keeps only in-frame clones here, not all; method: immunoSEQ multiplex PCR. In all, the sample yields approximately 110,000 clones. Sequencing was performed on PBMCs. The receptors stem from a man aged 18 to 29 in good health and CMV-seronegative. The CDR3 runs from the conserved cysteine through the conserved F or W. D genes are given only for firm matches.

D | J | length | V | DNA | CDR3
. | TRBJ1-1 | 13 | TRBV5-5 | TGTGCCAGCAGCCTCTCGCGTGCCACTGAAGCTTTCTTT | CASSLSRATEAFF
. | TRBJ1-3 | 14 | TRBV30 | TGTGCCTGGAGGAGCAAGGGGGCTGGAAACACCATATATTTT | CAWRSKGAGNTIYF
TRBD1 | TRBJ2-7 | 13 | TRBV5-6 | TGTGCCAGCAGCCGGGACAGAGCCTACGAGCAGTACTTC | CASSRDRAYEQYF
TRBD1 | TRBJ1-1 | 15 | TRBV6-5 | TGTGCCAGCAGGGCAGACCGGGACAGGAACACTGAAGCTTTCTTT | CASRADRDRNTEAFF
. | TRBJ1-3 | 11 | TRBV29-1 | TGCAGCGTTGCGAGTGGAAACACCATATATTTT | CSVASGNTIYF
TRBD2 | TRBJ2-1 | 16 | TRBV9 | TGTGCCAGCAGCGGAAAAACTAGCGGGGCCTACAATGAGCAGTTCTTC | CASSGKTSGAYNEQFF
. | TRBJ2-5 | 15 | TRBV28 | TGTGCCAGCAGTTTTGTTTTACCGGACTCGGAGACCCAGTACTTC | CASSFVLPDSETQYF
TRBD1 | TRBJ1-3 | 17 | TRBV7-8 | TGTGCCAGCAGCGGGCGACAGGGGGATTACTCTGGAAACACCATATATTTT | CASSGRQGDYSGNTIYF
. | TRBJ2-2 | 14 | TRBV6-5 | TGTGCCAGCAGGACAGGTTCGAACACCGGGGAGCTGTTTTTT | CASRTGSNTGELFF
TRBD2 | TRBJ2-3 | 20 | TRBV18 | TGTGCCAGCTCACCTAAATGGGTCGCTAGCGGGGGGACCCACACAGATACGCAGTATTTT | CASSPKWVASGGTHTDTQYF
TRBD2 | TRBJ2-7 | 15 | TRBV6-1 | TGTGCCAGCAGCGGAGCCGGGACTAGCCTCTACGAGCAGTACTTC | CASSGAGTSLYEQYF
. | TRBJ2-5 | 14 | TRBV11-3 | TGTGCCAGCAGCCAACAGGGATTACAAGAGACCCAGTACTTC | CASSQQGLQETQYF
. | TRBJ2-2 | 13 | TRBV6-5 | TGTGCCAGCAGCTACCCCTACACCGGGGAGCTGTTTTTT | CASSYPYTGELFF
. | TRBJ1-1 | 14 | TRBV25-1 | TGTGCCAGCAGTCCCCCGACAATGAACACTGAAGCTTTCTTT | CASSPPTMNTEAFF
TRBD2 | TRBJ2-7 | 13 | TRBV5-1 | TGCGCCAGCAGAGCGGGATTTATATACGAGCAGTACTTC | CASRAGFIYEQYF
TRBD1 | TRBJ1-2 | 14 | TRBV5-1 | TGCGCCAGCAGCACAGACAGGGGGCTAGGTGGCTACACCTTC | CASSTDRGLGGYTF
TRBD1 | TRBJ1-1 | 15 | TRBV6-5 | TGTGCCAGCAGAAAGACAGGGATATTGAACACTGAAGCTTTCTTT | CASRKTGILNTEAFF
TRBD2 | TRBJ2-7 | 15 | TRBV6-1 | TGTGCCAGCAGTCTACCTTCTAGCGGGGCCTACGAGCAGTACTTC | CASSLPSSGAYEQYF
TRBD2 | TRBJ2-3 | 17 | TRBV7-9 | TGTGCCAGCAGCGATAGGTTCCCTAGCGGGAGCCCAGATACGCAGTATTTT | CASSDRFPSGSPDTQYF
TRBD1 | TRBJ1-1 | 14 | TRBV6-1 | TGTGCCAGCAGTGGGGACAGGGGCTACACTGAAGCTTTCTTT | CASSGDRGYTEAFF
. | TRBJ2-1 | 14 | TRBV6-5 | TGTGCCAGCAGTTACTCGATCATCGCGTATGAGCAGTTCTTC | CASSYSIIAYEQFF
. | TRBJ2-1 | 16 | TRBV5-1 | TGCGCCAGCAGCTTTCTCGGAAGCAGGGGCTACAATGAGCAGTTCTTC | CASSFLGSRGYNEQFF
. | TRBJ1-6 | 14 | TRBV4-1 | TGCGCCAGCAGCCAAGATCACATGAATTCACCCCTCCACTTT | CASSQDHMNSPLHF
. | TRBJ1-2 | 12 | TRBV5-1 | TGCGCCAGCAGCTTGGCCGGGGGTGGCTACACCTTC | CASSLAGGGYTF
TRBD1 | TRBJ1-1 | 16 | TRBV9 | TGTGCCAGCAGCGTAGGGTTCGACAGGGGGCGGGCTGAAGCTTTCTTT | CASSVGFDRGRAEAFF
. | TRBJ2-7 | 14 | TRBV28 | TGTGCCAGCAGTCCCCAAATCACTTACTACGAGCAGTACTTC | CASSPQITYYEQYF
. | TRBJ1-2 | 14 | TRBV19 | TGTGCCAGTAGTATTTTGGAGGGCTACTATGGCTACACCTTC | CASSILEGYYGYTF
. | TRBJ2-5 | 16 | TRBV18 | TGTGCCAGCTCACCAAGTGAACAGGTTTTTGGAGAGACCCAGTACTTC | CASSPSEQVFGETQYF
TRBD1 | TRBJ1-5 | 16 | TRBV6-6 | TGTGCCAGCAGCCCGGCGGGACAGGGGAATAATCAGCCCCAGCATTTT | CASSPAGQGNNQPQHF
. | TRBJ1-2 | 14 | TRBV5-5 | TGTGCCAGCAGCCTTGAGCCGGGCCGGGGAGGCTACACCTTC | CASSLEPGRGGYTF
TRBD2 | TRBJ2-1 | 16 | TRBV27 | TGTGCCAGCAGTTTAAACGGGGGGGACAAATACAATGAGCAGTTCTTC | CASSLNGGDKYNEQFF
. | TRBJ2-1 | 15 | TRBV28 | TGTGCCAGCATCAAAGGAGGGATAAGGTACAATGAGCAGTTCTTC | CASIKGGIRYNEQFF
. | TRBJ1-2 | 16 | TRBV6-1 | TGTGCCAGCAGTGAAGCGCTTCGGCAGGGGAACTATGGCTACACCTTC | CASSEALRQGNYGYTF
TRBD2 | TRBJ2-6 | 13 | TRBV5-1 | TGCGCCAGCAGCTTGGGCGGGGGAACTTTCCTGACTTTC | CASSLGGGTFLTF
TRBD1 | TRBJ1-2 | 14 | TRBV7-2 | TGTGCCAGCAGCTCGGGACAGGGGGCACGAGGCTACACCTTC | CASSSGQGARGYTF
. | TRBJ1-5 | 16 | TRBV28 | TGTGCCAGCAGTCCTAATGCAGGGATCCGCAATCAGCCCCAGCATTTT | CASSPNAGIRNQPQHF
TRBD2 | TRBJ2-1 | 13 | TRBV2 | TGTGCCAGCAGGGGGGGACTAGCGGGGGACCAGTTCTTC | CASRGGLAGDQFF
. | TRBJ2-3 | 15 | TRBV19 | TGTGCCAGTAGTCCCATCAATCCAGGCGCAGATACGCAGTATTTT | CASSPINPGADTQYF
. | TRBJ1-1 | 13 | TRBV19 | TGTGCCAGCCTGGGGGGGTCGAACACTGAAGCTTTCTTT | CASLGGSNTEAFF
TRBD1 | TRBJ2-2 | 19 | TRBV12-5 | TGTGCTAGTGGTTTGCCCCTTGGGGACAGACTTTCGAACACCGGGGAGCTGTTTTTT | CASGLPLGDRLSNTGELFF
. | TRBJ2-1 | 16 | TRBV29-1 | TGCAGCGTTGAAGGGCTTACTGCGGACTCCTACAATGAGCAGTTCTTC | CSVEGLTADSYNEQFF
. | TRBJ1-6 | 16 | TRBV27 | TGTGCCAGCACGGATAGGGGAGGCTCCTATAATTCACCCCTCCACTTT | CASTDRGGSYNSPLHF
TRBD1 | TRBJ2-5 | 16 | TRBV5-1 | TGCGCCAGCAGGGGACAGGGGATCGCGGTGCAAGAGACCCAGTACTTC | CASRGQGIAVQETQYF
. | TRBJ1-5 | 14 | TRBV6-1 | TGTGCCAGCAGGATAGGAGGGTCAGGGCAGCCCCAGCATTTT | CASRIGGSGQPQHF
. | TRBJ2-3 | 15 | TRBV19 | TGTGCCAGTAACGAAGGGGTTAGGTTACGCGATACGCAGTATTTT | CASNEGVRLRDTQYF
TRBD2 | TRBJ2-1 | 15 | TRBV6-6 | TGTGCCAGCAGTTACTCGACAGCGGGAGCGAATGAGCAGTTCTTC | CASSYSTAGANEQFF
TRBD1 | TRBJ1-5 | 16 | TRBV5-1 | TGCGCCAGCAGCTTGGGGGACAGCTATAGCAATCAGCCCCAGCATTTT | CASSLGDSYSNQPQHF
. | TRBJ2-7 | 14 | TRBV7-6 | TGTGCCAGCAGCGAGCGAGACCTACGATTGGGGCAGTACTTC | CASSERDLRLGQYF
TRBD1 | TRBJ2-7 | 16 | TRBV7-2 | TGTGCCAGCAGCTTATCCGGGACAGCGAGCTCCTACGAGCAGTACTTC | CASSLSGTASSYEQYF
. | TRBJ2-7 | 13 | TRBV7-9 | TGTGCCAGCAGCTTTCCGGGGATTGAAGAGCAGTACTTC | CASSFPGIEEQYF
. | TRBJ2-5 | 12 | TRBV6-1 | TGTGGGTCAGGAGTCGGAGGAGAGACCCAGTACTTC | CGSGVGGETQYF
. | TRBJ1-2 | 14 | TRBV2 | TGTGCCAGCAGTGAGCGATTTGACAGCCAAGGCTACACCTTC | CASSERFDSQGYTF
. | TRBJ1-2 | 13 | TRBV6-5 | TGTGCCAGCAGTTACACAGCTAACTATGGCTACACCTTC | CASSYTANYGYTF